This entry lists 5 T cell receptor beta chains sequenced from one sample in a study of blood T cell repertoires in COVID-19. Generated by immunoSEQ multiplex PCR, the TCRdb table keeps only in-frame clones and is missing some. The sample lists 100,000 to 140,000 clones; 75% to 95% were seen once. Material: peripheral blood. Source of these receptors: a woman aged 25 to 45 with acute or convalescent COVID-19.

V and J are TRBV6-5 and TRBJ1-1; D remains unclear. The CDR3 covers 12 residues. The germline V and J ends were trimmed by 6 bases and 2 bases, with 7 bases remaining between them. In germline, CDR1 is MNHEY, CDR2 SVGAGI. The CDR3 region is CASRPLNTEAFF. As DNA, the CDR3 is TGTGCCAGCAGGCCACTCAACACTGAAGCTTTCTTT.

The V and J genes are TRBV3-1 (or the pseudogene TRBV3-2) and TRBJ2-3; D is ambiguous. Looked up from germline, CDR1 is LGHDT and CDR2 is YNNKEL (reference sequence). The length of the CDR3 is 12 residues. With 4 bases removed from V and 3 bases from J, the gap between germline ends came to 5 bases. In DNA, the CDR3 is TGTGCCAGCAGCCTTAAAACAGATACGCAGTATTTT. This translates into CASSLKTDTQYF.

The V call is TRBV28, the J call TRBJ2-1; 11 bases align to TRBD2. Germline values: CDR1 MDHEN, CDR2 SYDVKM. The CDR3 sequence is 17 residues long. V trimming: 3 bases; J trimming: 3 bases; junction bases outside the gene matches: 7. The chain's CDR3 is CASSLYGTSGFYNEQFF. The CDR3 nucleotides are TGTGCCAGCAGTTTGTACGGGACTAGCGGCTTCTACAATGAGCAGTTCTTC.

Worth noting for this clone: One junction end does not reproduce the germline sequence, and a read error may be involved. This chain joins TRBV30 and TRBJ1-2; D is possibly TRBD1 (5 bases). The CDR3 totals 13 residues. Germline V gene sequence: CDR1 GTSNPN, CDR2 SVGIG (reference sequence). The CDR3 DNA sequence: TGTGCCTGGAGTGTAGGCAGGGCACACTCCCTCTTCTTC. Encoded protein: CAWSVGRAHSLFF.

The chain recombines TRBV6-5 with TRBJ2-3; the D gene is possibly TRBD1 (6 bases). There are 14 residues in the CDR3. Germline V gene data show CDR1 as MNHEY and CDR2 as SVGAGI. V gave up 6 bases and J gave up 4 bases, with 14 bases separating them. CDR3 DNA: TGTGCCAGCAGGCTGCAACAGGGATCAGATACGCAGTATTTT. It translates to CASRLQQGSDTQYF.